These 17 T cell receptor beta chains were all obtained from the same sample, sequenced in a study of blood T cell repertoires in COVID-19. The repertoire was sequenced with immunoSEQ multiplex PCR; TCRdb's copy has only in-frame clones and lacks some. Seen here are around 170,000 clones, about 85% observed once, and the top ten hold about a quarter. The material sequenced was peripheral blood. The receptors shown here come from a man between 60 and 75 years old with acute or convalescent COVID-19.

The sample holds one count of this clone. This chain links TRBV18 with TRBJ2-7; D gene uncertain. Trimming took off 4 bases at V and 5 bases at J, with 6 bases between the two ends. The germline V gene encodes CDR1 KGHSH and CDR2 LQKENI. The CDR3 has 11 residues. CDR3 loop: CASSREDEQYV. The CDR3 DNA reads TGTGCCAGCTCACGAGAGGACGAGCAGTACGTC.

CDR3 region: CASSFRQGASGNTIYF. The CDR3 bases are TGTGCCAGCAGCTTTCGACAGGGGGCATCCGGAAACACCATATATTTT. The gene calls are TRBV3-1 (or the pseudogene TRBV3-2) and TRBJ1-3, with 10 bases aligning to TRBD1. Germline CDR1 LGHDT, CDR2 YNNKEL (reference sequence). The trim removed 5 bases at V and 4 bases at J, leaving 8 bases unmatched. The CDR3 contains 16 residues.

This chain links TRBV5-4 with TRBJ2-3; 15 nucleotides align to TRBD2. CDR3 length equals 17 residues. The trim removed 3 bases at V and 1 base at J, leaving 3 bases unmatched. Germline CDR1 is SGHNT and CDR2 is YYREEE (reference sequence). Written as DNA, the CDR3 is TGTGCCAGCAGCTCGGGGACTAGCGGGAGGCGCACAGATACGCAGTATTTT. It codes for CASSSGTSGRRTDTQYF.

The rearrangement joins TRBV5-4 to TRBJ2-3, with 8 nucleotides matching TRBD1. V dropped 9 bases and J dropped 1; count of bases not matched to a gene: 1. CDR3 length: 12 amino acids. Germline lookup yields CDR1 SGHNT and CDR2 YYREEE (reference sequence). CDR3 sequence reads: CATTGGTDTQYF. The CDR3 region has the DNA TGTGCCACGACAGGGGGCACAGATACGCAGTATTTT.

This rearrangement joins TRBV7-2 to TRBJ2-7; TRBD2 agrees at 7 bases. The CDR3 runs 14 residues. V dropped 4 bases and J dropped 6; count of bases not matched to a gene: 9. Germline assignment: CDR1 SGHTA and CDR2 FQGNSA. As DNA, the CDR3 is TGTGCCAGCAGCTCCAGCGTGGGAGGGACCGAGCAGTACTTC. Residues: CASSSSVGGTEQYF.

This sequence joins TRBV5-1 and TRBJ1-4; no definite D call. The CDR3 is 13 amino acids. V was pared by 4 bases and J by 3 bases, with 7 bases between. CDR1 and CDR2 from the germline V gene are SGHRS and YFSETQ. The CDR3 loop is CASSIGANEKLFF. The CDR3 nucleotides are TGCGCCAGCAGCATCGGGGCTAATGAAAAACTGTTTTTT.

The chain couples TRBV18 to TRBJ2-3; unclear D gene. The V end lost 1 base, the J end lost 0 bases, and 5 bases lay between the germline ends. The CDR3 loop spans 14 amino acids. Germline CDR1 reads KGHSH; CDR2 reads LQKENI. In DNA, the CDR3 is TGTGCCAGCTCACCACGGCAGAGCACAGATACGCAGTATTTT. This encodes CASSPRQSTDTQYF.

This clone was detected a few times. This CDR3 is also generated by other DNA sequences in the sample. The chain joins TRBV5-1 to TRBJ1-1; 7 nucleotides agree with TRBD1. Unmatched junction bases numbered 0, after V lost 1 base and J lost 3 bases. This CDR3 is 13 amino acids long. CDR1 SGHRS and CDR2 YFSETQ come from the germline V gene. CDR3 sequence: CASSLQGDTEAFF. CDR3 bases: TGCGCCAGCAGCTTGCAGGGGGACACTGAAGCTTTCTTT. Complete variable domain (other parts from reference TRBV5-1 and TRBJ1-1): KAGVTQTPRYLIKTRGQQVTLSCSPISGHRSVSWYQQTPGQGLQFLFEYFSETQRNKGNFPGRFSGRQFSNSRSEMNVSTLELGDSALYLCASSLQGDTEAFFGQGTRLTVV.

The chain links TRBV5-5 to TRBJ1-1, with D perhaps TRBD1 (5 bases). Germline V gene sequence: CDR1 SGHKS, CDR2 YYEKEE (reference sequence). The V end was cut by 4 bases, the J end by 0 bases, with 19 bases between. There are 17 residues in the CDR3. The CDR3 nucleotides are TGTGCCAGCAGCCAGGGATCAGGGACTAAGATGAACACTGAAGCTTTCTTT. Protein product: CASSQGSGTKMNTEAFF.

The chain recombines TRBV18 with TRBJ2-5; tentative D call: TRBD1 (5 bases). Trimming removed 1 base at V and 5 bases at J, with 5 bases between. The length of the CDR3 is 12 residues. Looked up from germline, CDR1 is KGHSH and CDR2 is LQKENI. Written as DNA, the CDR3 is TGTGCCAGCTCACCACAGGGGGAGACCCAGTACTTC. It yields the protein CASSPQGETQYF.

This clone was seen only once. The gene calls are TRBV19 and TRBJ1-2, with 8 bases lining up with TRBD1. CDR3 length: 14 residues. Germline V gene data show CDR1 as LNHDA and CDR2 as SQIVND (reference sequence). Trimming at V came to 4 bases and at J to 4 bases, leaving 5 bases not matched to a gene. The chain's CDR3 is CASSSGQGVYGYTF. CDR3 bases: TGTGCCAGTAGTAGCGGACAGGGCGTCTATGGCTACACCTTC. The variable domain in full, with the rest retrieved from reference TRBV19 and TRBJ1-2, is DGGITQSPKYLFRKEGQNVTLSCEQNLNHDAMYWYRQDPGQGLRLIYYSQIVNDFQKGDIAEGYSVSREKKESFPLTVTSAQKNPTAFYLCASSSGQGVYGYTFGSGTRLTVV.

This chain uses TRBV6-1 with TRBJ1-4, with D possibly being TRBD1 (5 bases). The CDR3 spans 13 residues. Germline CDR1 is MNHNS and CDR2 is SASEGT. The germline V and J ends were trimmed by 2 bases and 11 bases, with 12 bases remaining between them. The CDR3 region is CASSERGGSKLFF. For the CDR3, the DNA is TGTGCCAGCAGTGAAAGGGGTGGGTCCAAACTGTTTTTT.

The rearrangement links TRBV14 to TRBJ2-2; TRBD2 aligns across 11 bases. The CDR3 totals 16 residues. Germline CDR1 SGHDN, CDR2 FVKESK. V lost 4 bases, J lost 6 bases, and 7 bases stayed unmatched. The CDR3 loop is CASSPRSGGASGELFF. Written as DNA, the CDR3 is TGTGCCAGCAGCCCCCGTAGCGGGGGGGCATCCGGGGAGCTGTTTTTT.

The chain uses TRBV18 and TRBJ1-1; TRBD1 might be the D (6 bases). The CDR3 sequence is 12 residues long. The germline V and J ends were trimmed by 2 bases and 8 bases, with 9 bases remaining between them. CDR1 is KGHSH, CDR2 LQKENI, per germline. The CDR3 DNA sequence: TGTGCCAGCTCACCAGGTCAGGGGGAAGCTTTCTTT. It codes for CASSPGQGEAFF.

The V and J genes are TRBV11-2 and TRBJ2-5, with a tentative D call TRBD1 (5 bases). Trimming took 3 bases from V and 4 from J, leaving 18 bases between them. In germline, CDR1 is SGHAT, CDR2 FQNNGV. The CDR3 is 16 amino acids. DNA of the CDR3: TGTGCCAGCAGCTTGGAAGGGGCGCGGTGGGGAGAGACCCAGTACTTC. Translating gives CASSLEGARWGETQYF. Combining the CDR3 with reference TRBV11-2 and TRBJ2-5 gives the whole variable domain EAGVAQSPRYKIIEKRQSVAFWCNPISGHATLYWYQQILGQGPKLLIQFQNNGVVDDSQLPKDRFSAERLKGVDSTLKIQPAKLEDSAVYLCASSLEGARWGETQYFGPGTRLLVL.

The rearrangement links TRBV6-5 to TRBJ1-5; 7 bases map to TRBD1. The V and J ends lost 5 bases and 5 bases, in that order; junction bases with no gene match: 3. The CDR3 is 13 residues long. Germline V gene sequence: CDR1 MNHEY, CDR2 SVGAGI. The CDR3 DNA sequence: TGTGCCAGCAGTCGGACAGGCTATCAGCCCCAGCATTTT. Protein product: CASSRTGYQPQHF.

This clone turned up a few times. The DNA for the CDR3 is TGTGCCTGGAGGGACAGGGGGCCGGGTGAAGCTTTCTTT. Amino acids: CAWRDRGPGEAFF. The J gene is TRBJ1-1, the V gene TRBV30; 11 nucleotides agree with TRBD1. Germline-derived CDR1 and CDR2 are GTSNPN and SVGIG (reference sequence). Trimming cost V 3 bases and J 7 bases; bases outside gene matches: 4. The CDR3 runs 13 residues. Together with reference TRBV30 and TRBJ1-1, the CDR3 gives the full variable domain: SQTIHQWPATLVQPVGSPLSLECTVEGTSNPNLYWYRQAAGRGLQLLFYSVGIGQISSEVPQNLSASRPQDRQFILSSKKLLLSDSGFYLCAWRDRGPGEAFFGQGTRLTVV.